The clone carrying this T cell receptor beta chain occurred a few times. Its cognate antigen is unknown. Assay used: immunoSEQ multiplex PCR; TCRdb lists only in-frame clones, some missing. The sample carries around 80,000 clones, 87% recorded once. The sample is drawn from a study of T cell responses to AZD1222 COVID-19 vaccine. The study, taken as a whole, reports: Clonal diversity was possibly underestimated; the donors were predominantly white British and more often female. Along spike, vaccine-associated CD4 TCRs were found throughout, with dominance at 160-218 and 743-854.

This CDR3 contains 13 residues. J lost 7 bases, V lost 6 bases, and 7 bases had no gene match. The sample in question was peripheral blood, obtained 28 days after the second AZD1222 dose. V and J are TRBV12-3 or TRBV12-4 and TRBJ1-1, with 8 bases aligning to TRBD1. This TCR was sampled from an adult who received the AZD1222 COVID-19 vaccine. CDR3 protein: CASSRQGFDEAFF. The CDR3 DNA reads as TGTGCCAGCAGCCGACAGGGGTTCGATGAAGCTTTCTTT.